These 29 T cell receptor beta chains were all obtained from the same sample, sequenced in a study of OX40 agonist ivuxolimab in advanced cancers. The repertoire was sequenced with immunoSEQ multiplex PCR; TCRdb's copy has only in-frame clones and lacks some. The sample shows 70,000 to 75,000 clones, 65% to 90% of them seen only once. The sequences come from CD4+ or CD8+ T cells sorted from blood, collected in a trial of the OX40 agonist ivuxolimab. These receptors were obtained from an adult with an advanced solid tumor such as melanoma, head and neck, liver or kidney cancer.

The V gene is TRBV5-4, the J gene TRBJ2-5, with D perhaps matching TRBD1 (5 bases). The CDR3 has 14 amino acids. Trimming cost V 1 base and J 4 bases, with 11 bases left between them. CDR1 and CDR2 (germline): SGHNT, YYREEE (reference sequence). Here the CDR3 reads CASSLPQARETQYF. The DNA of the CDR3 is TGTGCCAGCAGCTTGCCACAGGCCAGAGAGACCCAGTACTTC.

The rearrangement uses TRBV6-5 and TRBJ2-1; 10 positions match TRBD1. With 11 bases clipped from V and 8 bases from J, the junction kept 9 bases outside the gene matches. The germline gives CDR1 MNHEY, CDR2 SVGAGI. The CDR3 runs to 13 residues. Here the CDR3 reads CAGKRDRGDEQFF. The CDR3 DNA is TGTGCCGGAAAGAGGGACAGGGGCGATGAGCAGTTCTTC.

A few counts support this clone. The V and J genes are TRBV21-1 and TRBJ1-2. TRBV21-1 is annotated as a pseudogene. This CDR3 region has 9 residues. The CDR3 sequence: CASSLFHTF. For the CDR3, the DNA is TGTGCCAGCAGTCTCTTCCACACCTTC.

The chain joins TRBV7-3 to TRBJ2-1; 14 nucleotides line up with TRBD2. Trimming removed 2 bases from V and 8 bases from J; junction bases left unmatched: 2. This CDR3 contains 15 residues. In germline, CDR1 is SGHTA, CDR2 FQGTGA. CDR3 amino acids: CASSLGTSGSDEQFF. The DNA of the CDR3 is TGTGCCAGCAGCTTAGGGACTAGCGGGAGTGATGAGCAGTTCTTC.

The V gene is TRBV5-4, the J gene TRBJ1-1, with 8 nucleotides matching TRBD1. The CDR3 has 15 residues. J was trimmed by 1 base and V by 2 bases; bases with no gene match: 4. Per germline, CDR1 SGHNT and CDR2 YYREEE (reference sequence). CDR3: CASSFTGGANTEAFF. Written as DNA, the CDR3 is TGTGCCAGCAGCTTCACAGGGGGTGCGAACACTGAAGCTTTCTTT.

This sequence joins TRBV7-2 and TRBJ1-1; a weak D match, TRBD1 (6 bases). Looked up from germline, CDR1 is SGHTA and CDR2 is FQGNSA. The CDR3 has 13 residues. V was shortened by 6 bases and J by 1 base, with 9 bases between the two germline ends. CDR3 sequence reads: CASSSDRNTEAFF. CDR3 DNA sequence: TGTGCCAGCAGTTCGGACAGGAACACTGAAGCTTTCTTT.

The chain couples TRBV5-8 to TRBJ2-7; 10 positions agree with TRBD2. Germline CDR1 and CDR2: SGHTS and YDEGEE. V was pared by 3 bases and J by 3 bases, with 6 bases of the junction left unmatched. The CDR3 covers 15 residues. The CDR3 sequence: CASSSGLALRYEQYF. Here the CDR3 DNA reads TGTGCCAGCAGCTCGGGACTAGCGCTACGCTACGAGCAGTACTTC. Based on the CDR3 plus reference TRBV5-8 and TRBJ2-7, the full variable domain is EAGVTQSPTHLIKTRGQQATLRCSPISGHTSVYWYQQALGLGLQFLLWYDEGEERNRGNFPPRFSGRQFPNYSSELNVNALELEDSALYLCASSSGLALRYEQYFGPGTRLTVT.

Remarks on this clone: Other DNA sequences from this sample encode an identical CDR3 as well. The gene calls are TRBV28 and TRBJ1-1, with D perhaps TRBD1 (5 bases). This CDR3 has 13 residues. Germline V lookup: CDR1 MDHEN, CDR2 SYDVKM. Deletions cut 4 bases from V and 1 base from J, with 7 bases between. The chain's CDR3 is CASSSGQNTEAFF. The CDR3 nucleotides are TGTGCCAGCAGTTCGGGGCAGAACACTGAAGCTTTCTTT.

The rearrangement links TRBV28 to TRBJ2-3, with D unresolved. From germline, CDR1 is MDHEN and CDR2 SYDVKM. This CDR3 has 12 residues. Between the trimmed V and J ends, which lost 8 bases and 2 bases, there was a span of 8 bases. The CDR3 DNA reads as TGTGCCAGCGTAGGTAACACAGATACGCAGTATTTT. Its translation is CASVGNTDTQYF.

The genes are TRBV30 and TRBJ1-5, with D hard to call. CDR1 is GTSNPN and CDR2 is SVGIG in the germline V gene (reference sequence). This CDR3 is 13 amino acids long. V dropped 2 bases and J dropped 6 bases, with 11 bases sitting between them. The CDR3 DNA follows: TGTGCCTGGAGTCCAACTGGGGTTCAGCCCCAGCATTTT. Its translation: CAWSPTGVQPQHF.

The chain joins TRBV7-6 to TRBJ2-3; tentatively, D is TRBD1 or TRBD2 (6 bases each). The germline V gene encodes CDR1 SGHVS and CDR2 FNYEAQ. The V gene lost 0 bases and the J gene lost 0 bases, with 10 bases spanning the gap. This CDR3 is built from 16 residues. CDR3 nucleotide sequence: TGTGCCAGCAGCTTAGCGGGGGCGGGGAGCACAGATACGCAGTATTTT. Its protein is CASSLAGAGSTDTQYF. The full variable domain, rest sourced from reference TRBV7-6 and TRBJ2-3, is GAGVSQSPRYKVTKRGQDVALRCDPISGHVSLYWYRQALGQGPEFLTYFNYEAQQDKSGLPNDRFSAERPEGSISTLTIQRTEQRDSAMYRCASSLAGAGSTDTQYFGPGTRLTVL.

V gene TRBV11-2 combines with J gene TRBJ1-2; D is possibly TRBD1 (5 bases). This CDR3 has 15 amino acids. CDR1 and CDR2 (germline): SGHAT, FQNNGV. V lost 5 bases to trimming and J lost 3 bases, with 16 bases between them. CDR3 region: CASSATAGGDYGYTF. The CDR3 nucleotides are TGTGCCAGCAGCGCCACCGCCGGGGGAGACTATGGCTACACCTTC.

The gene calls are TRBV6-5 and TRBJ2-7, with a tentative D call TRBD1 (5 bases). The V end lost 0 bases, the J end lost 1 base, and 10 bases lay between the germline ends. Germline V gene sequence: CDR1 MNHEY, CDR2 SVGAGI. The CDR3 totals 15 residues. The CDR3: CASSYSIAGSYEQYF. The CDR3 DNA is TGTGCCAGCAGTTACTCGATCGCAGGGTCCTACGAGCAGTACTTC.

The V and J genes are TRBV5-4 and TRBJ1-2; D call uncertain. The ends were cut back, 0 bases at V and 2 bases at J, with 14 bases in the middle. Germline V gene lookup returns CDR1 SGHNT and CDR2 YYREEE (reference sequence). The CDR3 sequence is 16 residues long. The CDR3 is CASSLGAPRANYGYTF. In DNA, the CDR3 is TGTGCCAGCAGCTTGGGGGCACCCCGGGCCAACTATGGCTACACCTTC.

The chain employs TRBV5-4 and TRBJ2-7, with TRBD1 matching over 9 bases. J was trimmed by 7 bases and V by 0 bases; bases with no gene match: 11. The V gene's germline CDR1 is SGHNT and CDR2 YYREEE (reference sequence). This CDR3 has 16 amino acids. The CDR3 DNA is TGTGCCAGCAGCTTGGCGGGGACAGGGACTCCGTTTGAGCAGTACTTC. Translating it yields CASSLAGTGTPFEQYF.

The chain carries TRBV19 and TRBJ2-6, with D possibly TRBD1 on 6 matching bases. The CDR3 contains 16 residues. Trimming pared 4 bases from V and 2 bases from J, leaving 12 bases between. CDR1 LNHDA and CDR2 SQIVND come from the germline V gene (reference sequence). Written as DNA, the CDR3 is TGTGCCAGTAGTAAAACAGGGAAGGCTGGGGCCAACGTCCTGACTTTC. This gives the protein CASSKTGKAGANVLTF.

V is TRBV30 and J is TRBJ2-5, with a tentative D call TRBD2 (6 bases). This CDR3 is 14 amino acids long. Germline V gene sequence: CDR1 GTSNPN, CDR2 SVGIG (reference sequence). The ends were cut back, 3 bases at V and 5 bases at J, with 16 bases in the middle. CDR3 amino acids: CAWRPGGGRETQYF. CDR3 bases: TGTGCCTGGAGACCCGGGGGAGGAAGGGAGACCCAGTACTTC.

This chain joins TRBV4-1 and TRBJ2-6, with D perhaps being TRBD1 or TRBD2 (6 bases each). Germline V gene lookup returns CDR1 MGHRA and CDR2 YSYEKL. V lost 0 bases and J 4 bases, leaving 10 bases between the germline ends. The CDR3 loop spans 16 amino acids. DNA of the CDR3: TGCGCCAGCAGCCAAGAAGGGGGGTCGGGGGCCAACGTCCTGACTTTC. This encodes CASSQEGGSGANVLTF.

The V and J genes are TRBV7-8 and TRBJ1-1, with 7 bases lining up with TRBD1. The germline gives CDR1 SGHVS, CDR2 FQNEAQ. The CDR3 loop spans 14 amino acids. V shed 3 bases and J 3 bases; nucleotides not matched to a gene: 4. CDR3 DNA sequence: TGTGCCAGCAGCTTTTCCACAGGGGACACTGAAGCTTTCTTT. This sequence encodes CASSFSTGDTEAFF.

This clone was detected only once. The gene calls are TRBV2 and TRBJ2-7; 7 bases agree with TRBD2. V lost 7 bases and J lost 10; bases outside the gene matches: 10. CDR1 and CDR2 from the germline V gene are SNHLY and FYNNEI. The CDR3 consists of 12 residues. DNA for the CDR3: TGTGCCAGCAATGGGGAGGGACTCGTACAGTACTTC. Its protein product is CASNGEGLVQYF.

The chain combines TRBV5-1 with TRBJ2-5; perhaps TRBD2 as D (5 bases). Trimming cost V 4 bases and J 1 base, with 14 bases left between them. Germline V gives CDR1 SGHRS, CDR2 YFSETQ. This CDR3 is built from 15 residues. CDR3 nucleotide sequence: TGCGCCAGCAGCCTACTCGGACTTACCCAAGAGACCCAGTACTTC. It encodes CASSLLGLTQETQYF.

The CDR3 coding sequence is TGTGCCAGCACTAGCCAAGAGACCCAGTACTTC. Translating gives CASTSQETQYF. The gene calls are TRBV7-2 and TRBJ2-5; D unresolved. CDR1 and CDR2 (germline): SGHTA, FQGNSA. CDR3 size: 11 residues. V shed 7 bases and J shed 1 base, with 4 bases lying between them.

This clone has only one observation. The rearrangement joins TRBV28 to TRBJ2-7; the D gene could be TRBD1 or TRBD2 (5 bases each). This CDR3 has 15 residues. V lost 6 bases to trimming and J lost 0 bases, with 15 bases between them. CDR1 and CDR2 from the germline V gene are MDHEN and SYDVKM. CDR3 in DNA: TGTGCCAGCAGCCCCCCGGGACCTCTCTCCTACGAGCAGTACTTC. It yields the protein CASSPPGPLSYEQYF.

The chain employs TRBV7-2 and TRBJ1-5; possible D gene TRBD1, 6 bases. The CDR3 loop spans 16 amino acids. The germline V gene encodes CDR1 SGHTA and CDR2 FQGNSA. V was pared by 2 bases and J by 7 bases, with 18 bases between. This CDR3 is CASSLRGGAVAQPQHF. The CDR3 bases are TGTGCCAGCAGCTTACGGGGGGGGGCAGTAGCCCAGCCCCAGCATTTT.

The rearrangement uses TRBV2 and TRBJ1-2; a weak D match, TRBD1 (6 bases). The CDR3 has 15 amino acids. Germline V gene data show CDR1 as SNHLY and CDR2 as FYNNEI. V was shortened by 4 bases and J by 3 bases, with 15 bases between the two germline ends. The CDR3 DNA reads as TGTGCCAGCAGTGCGGACAGCTCCTCCTACTATGGCTACACCTTC. Its translation is CASSADSSSYYGYTF.

The rearrangement links TRBV29-1 to TRBJ2-3, with a possible D match to TRBD2 (5 bases). The CDR3 extends over 16 amino acids. Trimming pared 5 bases from V and 0 bases from J, leaving 18 bases between. Germline V gives CDR1 SQVTM, CDR2 ANQGSEA. CDR3 sequence: CSVTGERAASTDTQYF. The CDR3 DNA is TGCAGCGTTACCGGGGAGCGTGCCGCTAGCACAGATACGCAGTATTTT.

This chain connects TRBV5-1 to TRBJ2-5, with 8 bases aligning to TRBD1. This CDR3 comprises 17 residues. Germline CDR1 reads SGHRS; CDR2 reads YFSETQ. V was clipped by 4 bases and J by 6 bases; unmatched bases: 17. CDR3 residues: CASSPRAGAGGMKTQYF. DNA for the CDR3: TGCGCCAGCAGCCCGCGGGCTGGGGCAGGGGGCATGAAGACCCAGTACTTC. Full variable domain (missing parts from reference TRBV5-1 and TRBJ2-5): KAGVTQTPRYLIKTRGQQVTLSCSPISGHRSVSWYQQTPGQGLQFLFEYFSETQRNKGNFPGRFSGRQFSNSRSEMNVSTLELGDSALYLCASSPRAGAGGMKTQYFGPGTRLLVL.

This clone was counted once. This chain uses TRBV11-3 with TRBJ2-2; the D is unclear. The CDR3 consists of 14 residues. V was pared by 7 bases and J by 5 bases, with 14 bases between. From germline, CDR1 is SGHNT and CDR2 YENEEA. The chain's CDR3 is CASTPLASTGELFF. CDR3 coding DNA: TGTGCCAGCACGCCGTTAGCCTCGACCGGGGAGCTGTTTTTT.

This sequence joins TRBV30 and TRBJ2-2; 8 bases align to TRBD2. J lost 7 bases, V lost 4 bases, and 5 bases had no gene match. Germline CDR1 reads GTSNPN; CDR2 reads SVGIG (reference sequence). The CDR3 loop spans 13 amino acids. The CDR3 nucleotides read TGTGCCTGGACTACTAGCGGCAGCGGGGAGCTGTTTTTT. Translating it yields CAWTTSGSGELFF.